Following are 14 T cell receptor beta chains from one sample sequenced in a study of blood T cell repertoires in COVID-19. Clones were read by immunoSEQ multiplex PCR, and TCRdb kept only the in-frame ones, dropping some. The table includes roughly 200,000 clones, less than 85% detected once. Specimen: PBMCs or T cells enriched from blood (not recorded which). The receptors shown here come from a man aged 35-49 years who had recovered from COVID-19.

This clone was seen a single time. The J gene is TRBJ2-1, the V gene TRBV4-3; 7 bases line up with TRBD2. V lost 1 base to trimming and J lost 12 bases; unmatched junction nucleotides: 3. This CDR3 has 12 amino acids. Germline CDR1 reads LGHNA; CDR2 reads YSLEER. This CDR3 reads CASSQGGGRQFF. The DNA of the CDR3 is TGCGCCAGCAGCCAAGGCGGGGGTCGGCAGTTCTTC.

V gene TRBV25-1 combines with J gene TRBJ2-7, with D maybe TRBD2 (6 bases). This CDR3 is 15 amino acids long. CDR1 and CDR2 (germline): MGHDK, SYGVNS. V was trimmed by 1 base and J by 7 bases, leaving 17 bases between them. This chain's CDR3 is CASSEFGAGTYEQYF. The CDR3 DNA follows: TGTGCCAGCAGTGAATTCGGGGCCGGGACTTATGAGCAGTACTTC.

This clone is a singleton in its sample. The V call is TRBV14, the J call TRBJ2-2; D call uncertain. The germline gives CDR1 SGHDN, CDR2 FVKESK. CDR3 length: 16 residues. With 0 bases removed from V and 0 bases from J, the gap between germline ends came to 8 bases. CDR3 in DNA: TGTGCCAGCAGCCAAGACGCGGCGGCGAACACCGGGGAGCTGTTTTTT. Encoded protein: CASSQDAAANTGELFF.

For the CDR3, the DNA is TGTGCCAGCAGCTTAACAGGGCCAAACATACAGCCCCAGCATTTT. It specifies CASSLTGPNIQPQHF. The chain uses TRBV7-9 and TRBJ1-5, with D maybe TRBD1 (6 bases). The CDR3 runs 15 residues. CDR1 is SEHNR, CDR2 FQNEAQ, per germline (reference sequence). Trimming took off 2 bases at V and 7 bases at J, with 15 bases between the two ends.

This clone came up a few times. The chain carries TRBV4-1 and TRBJ2-7, with 10 bases identical to TRBD2. Unmatched junction bases numbered 5, after V lost 0 bases and J lost 3 bases. The CDR3 totals 16 residues. Germline V gene data show CDR1 as MGHRA and CDR2 as YSYEKL. The CDR3 nucleotides read TGCGCCAGCAGCCAAGATCCGACTAGCGGGTACTACGAGCAGTACTTC. Translated: CASSQDPTSGYYEQYF.

This CDR3 is CASSEGLVGAYEQYF. CDR3 nucleotide sequence: TGTGCCAGCAGCGAGGGACTAGTAGGGGCCTACGAGCAGTACTTC. V usage is TRBV9 and J usage is TRBJ2-7; 8 positions agree with TRBD2. The V segment lost 3 bases and the J segment 2 bases; nucleotides outside the gene matches: 7. Germline V lookup: CDR1 SGDLS, CDR2 YYNGEE. The CDR3 has 15 residues.

The chain combines TRBV19 with TRBJ2-1; TRBD2 aligns across 11 bases. Per the germline V gene, CDR1 is LNHDA and CDR2 is SQIVND (reference sequence). The CDR3 loop spans 17 amino acids. V lost 4 bases, J lost 0 bases, and 5 bases stayed unmatched. The chain's CDR3 is CASSKSSGRASYNEQFF. Written as DNA, the CDR3 is TGTGCCAGTAGTAAAAGTAGCGGGAGGGCCTCCTACAATGAGCAGTTCTTC.

The J gene is TRBJ1-6, the V gene TRBV9; D perhaps matches TRBD1 (5 bases). Deletions cut 0 bases from V and 7 bases from J, with 11 bases between. CDR3 size: 15 residues. Germline CDR1 SGDLS, CDR2 YYNGEE. DNA of the CDR3: TGTGCCAGCAGCGTAGACGGACAACCCAATTCACCCCTCCACTTT. As protein: CASSVDGQPNSPLHF.

CDR3 residues: CASSPNPGVGTEAFF. As DNA, the CDR3 is TGTGCCAGCAGCCCCAATCCAGGGGTAGGGACTGAAGCTTTCTTT. The rearrangement uses TRBV13 and TRBJ1-1; a weak D match, TRBD1 (6 bases). The V end lost 5 bases, the J end lost 5 bases, and 18 bases lay between the germline ends. CDR1 PRHDT and CDR2 FYEKMQ come from the germline V gene (reference sequence). The CDR3 totals 15 residues.

This clone was seen once. This chain links TRBV28 with TRBJ2-1, with 12 bases aligning to TRBD2. Germline V gene data show CDR1 as MDHEN and CDR2 as SYDVKM. V dropped 4 bases and J dropped 5; count of bases not matched to a gene: 6. The CDR3 consists of 16 residues. The CDR3: CASSSASGRGNNEQFF. The CDR3 DNA is TGTGCCAGCAGTTCCGCTAGCGGGAGGGGAAACAATGAGCAGTTCTTC.

The chain couples TRBV5-6 to TRBJ1-1; D not resolved. V was pared by 2 bases and J by 1 base, with 12 bases between. Germline V CDR1 and CDR2: SGHDT, YYEEEE. The CDR3 runs to 15 residues. The CDR3 sequence: CASSFIGSRNTEAFF. The CDR3 nucleotides read TGTGCCAGCAGCTTCATTGGGAGTAGGAACACTGAAGCTTTCTTT. Using reference TRBV5-6 and TRBJ1-1 for the parts outside the CDR3, the full variable domain is DAGVTQSPTHLIKTRGQQVTLRCSPKSGHDTVSWYQQALGQGPQFIFQYYEEEERQRGNFPDRFSGHQFPNYSSELNVNALLLGDSALYLCASSFIGSRNTEAFFGQGTRLTVV.

The rearrangement links TRBV19 to TRBJ1-4; 8 nucleotides line up with TRBD1. The V gene's germline CDR1 is LNHDA and CDR2 SQIVND (reference sequence). V was clipped by 5 bases and J by 4 bases; unmatched bases: 6. The CDR3 spans 15 residues. The CDR3 loop reads CASSLRTGFNEKLFF. The CDR3, as DNA: TGTGCCAGTAGTCTCCGGACAGGGTTTAATGAAAAACTGTTTTTT.

This clone was detected only a few times. This sequence joins TRBV7-9 and TRBJ2-7; TRBD2 matches 12 bases. The germline gives CDR1 SEHNR, CDR2 FQNEAQ (reference sequence). The V gene end was trimmed by 0 bases and the J gene end by 7 bases; junction bases not matched to a gene: 7. The CDR3 loop spans 16 amino acids. CDR3 amino acids: CASSLALAGGFGEQYF. For the CDR3, the DNA is TGTGCCAGCAGCTTAGCCCTAGCGGGAGGGTTTGGGGAGCAGTACTTC.

V and J are TRBV15 and TRBJ2-4, with D possibly TRBD2 on 6 matching bases. The CDR3 is 14 amino acids. CDR1 is LNHNV and CDR2 is YYDKDF in the germline V gene (reference sequence). V gave up 1 base and J gave up 6 bases, with 10 bases separating them. The CDR3 protein is CATSRGEETNIQYF. In DNA form, the CDR3 reads TGTGCCACCAGCAGAGGGGAGGAAACAAACATTCAGTACTTC. The entire variable domain, with the rest obtained from reference TRBV15 and TRBJ2-4, is as follows: DAMVIQNPRYQVTQFGKPVTLSCSQTLNHNVMYWYQQKSSQAPKLLFHYYDKDFNNEADTPDNFQSRRPNTSFCFLDIRSPGLGDTAMYLCATSRGEETNIQYFGAGTRLSVL.